Included here is one T cell receptor (beta chain) sequence, with context. The sample is drawn from a study of CD8 T cells in Susac syndrome. CDR3 size: 13 residues. Germline assignment: CDR1 MDHEN and CDR2 SYDVKM. V gave up 3 bases and J gave up 5 bases, with 10 bases separating them. Sequencing of TCR beta covered CD8+ and CD4+ T cells obtained from blood. RNA totalling 0.5 to 1 ug underwent reverse transcription with random hexamers. TCRdb reprocessed the immunoSEQ multiplex PCR reads with MiXCR, giving one entry per CDR3 protein. This table has 150,000 to 200,000 distinct CDR3 sequences, roughly 91% appearing once.

Specimen: CD4+ T cells from PBMCs. This chain uses TRBV28 with TRBJ1-2; D gene uncertain. The clonotype originates from a human donor with Susac syndrome. CDR3 DNA sequence: TGTGCCAGCAGTTTGGCCCGGAATTATGGCTACACCTTC. Translated: CASSLARNYGYTF.